One and the same sample provided the 7 T cell receptor beta chains below, sequenced in a study of cytomegalovirus exposure and HLA in healthy donors. The primer mix had 60 Vbeta and 13 Jbeta primers. Using immunoSEQ multiplex PCR, the repertoire was profiled, and TCRdb retains in-frame clones only, with some absent. The data show about 61,000 clones, around 75% seen once. The sequencing sample was made of PBMCs. These receptors all come from a man aged 50 to 59 in good health and CMV-seropositive.

The J gene is TRBJ2-7, the V gene TRBV18; D may be TRBD2 (5 bases). The V end lost 5 bases, the J end lost 3 bases, and 17 bases lay between the germline ends. The CDR3 spans 15 residues. The germline gives CDR1 KGHSH, CDR2 LQKENI. CDR3 residues: CASSGLIYAGYEQYF. DNA for the CDR3: TGTGCCAGCTCAGGGCTGATTTACGCGGGCTACGAGCAGTACTTC. The full variable domain, its missing parts supplied by reference TRBV18 and TRBJ2-7, is NAGVMQNPRHLVRRRGQEARLRCSPMKGHSHVYWYRQLPEEGLKFMVYLQKENIIDESGMPKERFSAEFPKEGPSILRIQQVVRGDSAAYFCASSGLIYAGYEQYFGPGTRLTVT.

This chain uses TRBV6-5 with TRBJ2-3; perhaps TRBD2 as D (5 bases). This CDR3 region has 13 residues. Germline-derived CDR1 and CDR2 are MNHEY and SVGAGI. The V and J ends lost 6 bases and 5 bases respectively, with 12 bases between them. CDR3 nucleotide sequence: TGTGCCAGCAGACAACTAGAAGGAGATACGCAGTATTTT. It yields the protein CASRQLEGDTQYF.

The rearrangement uses TRBV6-5 and TRBJ2-7; maybe TRBD1 (5 bases). Trimming shortened V by 7 bases and J by 3 bases, and 7 bases separated the two germline ends. This CDR3 region has 11 residues. The germline CDR1 and CDR2 sequences are MNHEY and SVGAGI. CDR3 sequence (DNA): TGTGCCAGCATCCAGGGCTACGAGCAGTACTTC. The encoded protein is CASIQGYEQYF.

V gene TRBV6-4 combines with J gene TRBJ2-1; maybe TRBD1 (5 bases). CDR1 MRHNA and CDR2 SNTAGT come from the germline V gene. CDR3 length equals 13 residues. The V end was cut by 8 bases, the J end by 5 bases, with 13 bases between. The DNA of the CDR3 is TGTGCCAGCTCTGTAGGGGTGAACAATGAGCAGTTCTTC. This gives the protein CASSVGVNNEQFF.

The chain uses TRBV11-2 and TRBJ2-5, with 9 bases matching TRBD2. The CDR3 loop spans 16 amino acids. Germline trimming cut 0 bases from V and 6 bases from J; bases unmatched to any gene: 8. Germline V lookup: CDR1 SGHAT, CDR2 FQNNGV. In DNA, the CDR3 is TGTGCCAGCAGCTTAGATCTTAGCGGGGGCCAGAAGACCCAGTACTTC. This sequence encodes CASSLDLSGGQKTQYF.

The rearrangement links TRBV6-5 to TRBJ1-2; D gene uncertain. Trimming left V 6 bases short and J 7 bases short, with 18 bases between. In germline, CDR1 is MNHEY, CDR2 SVGAGI. CDR3 length: 14 residues. In DNA, the CDR3 is TGTGCCAGCAGCGTGAGCGAGGCGGTCGGTGGCTACACCTTC. Translation: CASSVSEAVGGYTF.

This clone was observed once. The rearrangement links TRBV10-3 to TRBJ2-3; 9 bases map to TRBD2. The CDR3 is 15 amino acids. Germline V gene sequence: CDR1 ENHRY, CDR2 SYGVKD. Germline trimming cut 3 bases from V and 5 bases from J; bases unmatched to any gene: 6. In nucleotides, the CDR3 is TGTGCCATCAGTGATGAACTAGCGGGTGGAGATACGCAGTATTTT. Protein: CAISDELAGGDTQYF.